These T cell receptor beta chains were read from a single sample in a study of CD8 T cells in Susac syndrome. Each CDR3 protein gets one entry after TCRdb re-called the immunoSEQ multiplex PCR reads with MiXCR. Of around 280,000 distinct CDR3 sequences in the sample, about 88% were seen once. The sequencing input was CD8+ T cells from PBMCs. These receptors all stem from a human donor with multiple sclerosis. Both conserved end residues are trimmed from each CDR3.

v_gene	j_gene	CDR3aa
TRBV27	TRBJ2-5	ASSLHGLAAETQY
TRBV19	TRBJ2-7	ASSILSTSAYYEQY
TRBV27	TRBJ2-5	ASRPVGGETQY
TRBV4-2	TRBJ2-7	ASSQGGGAYEQY
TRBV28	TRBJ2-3	ASSFILDTQY
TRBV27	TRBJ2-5	ASSLRTGWETQY
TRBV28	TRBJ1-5	ASSLGGLRAQH
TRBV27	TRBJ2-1	ASSYGTSGLNEQF
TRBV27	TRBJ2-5	ASSSLNSDRGVGETQY
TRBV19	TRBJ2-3	ASSMSRWSPDTQY
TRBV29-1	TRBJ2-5	SDPAGQETQY
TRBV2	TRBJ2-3	ASSEMGEGLTDTQY
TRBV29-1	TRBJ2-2	SVRQDTGELF
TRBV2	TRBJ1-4	ASRGATNEKLF
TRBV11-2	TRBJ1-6	ASSHYPGHGDSPLH
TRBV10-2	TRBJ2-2	ARGDFTGELF
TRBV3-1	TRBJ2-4	ASSQEGREFSIQY
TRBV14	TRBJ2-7	ASSQGTLNEQY
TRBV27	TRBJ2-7	ASSFGQLYEQY
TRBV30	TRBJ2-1	AWSVPRSGIYEQF
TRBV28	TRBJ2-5	ASRRGLGVETQY
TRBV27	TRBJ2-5	ASSLRRGSGQETQY
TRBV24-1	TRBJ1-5	ATSRRGGNQPQH
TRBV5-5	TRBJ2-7	ASSLVGGLLKEQY
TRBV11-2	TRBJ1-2	ASSPDRDRYYGYT
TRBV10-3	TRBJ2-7	AISVGGGEQY
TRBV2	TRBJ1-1	ASERGNTEAF
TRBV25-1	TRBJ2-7	ASKGQPIYEQY
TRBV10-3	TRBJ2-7	AISDTPTSGRKTYEQY
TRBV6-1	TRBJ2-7	ASSGFGGRPHEQY
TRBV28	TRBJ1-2	ASSPVDRAYGYT
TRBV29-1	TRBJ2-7	SVQDRLDEQY
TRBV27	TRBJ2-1	ASSFASPNEQF
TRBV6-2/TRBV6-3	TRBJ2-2	ASSYLGRGLTKPGELF
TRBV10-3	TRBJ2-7	AIRHPGLAEGAYEQY
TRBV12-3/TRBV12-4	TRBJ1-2	ASRPTPDT
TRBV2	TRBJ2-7	ASSGDSFYEQY
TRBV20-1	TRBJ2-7	SARDLFLGGTTYEQY
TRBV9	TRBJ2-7	ASSVGGTNEQY
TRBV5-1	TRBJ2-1	ASSLVVREDQVLNEQF
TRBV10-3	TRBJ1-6	AISESDNNSPLH
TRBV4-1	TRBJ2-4	ASSHLPLPAKNIQY
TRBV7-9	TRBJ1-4	ASSLDRRGEKLF
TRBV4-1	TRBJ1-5	ASSQAALKWGNDQPQH
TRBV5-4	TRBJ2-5	ASSLFGGRASETQY
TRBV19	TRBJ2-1	ASSLLAGSYNEQF
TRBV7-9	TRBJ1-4	ASSPTTGGLNEKLF
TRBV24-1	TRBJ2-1	ATSDRGSSYNEQF
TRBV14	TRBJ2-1	ASSQWERGVPAF
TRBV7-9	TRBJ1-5	ASSLGRFESKSSNQPQH
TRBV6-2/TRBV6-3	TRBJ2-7	ASSRDYEQY
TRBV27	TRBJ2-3	ASSHYRTANTDTQY
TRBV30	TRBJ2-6	AWSPPPGANVLT